This paragraph covers one TCR beta chain sequence. This sample is drawn from a study of blood T cells in healthy people across ages. The authors ran a second PCR of about 7 to 12 cycles using a sample-barcoded 5' primer and a J-beta primer mix. From the 5' RACE reads, TCRdb called clonotypes with MiXCR, one entry per CDR3 protein. The sample lists nearly 1 million distinct CDR3 sequences; just over 50% were seen once. CDR1 is KGHSH, CDR2 LQKENI, per germline. The CDR3 contains 15 residues. V was pared by 3 bases and J by 8 bases, with 17 bases between. The V and J genes are TRBV18 and TRBJ1-5; D remains ambiguous. The origin of this receptor is a woman aged 60-70 years in good health. The sequenced material came from blood. CDR3 sequence: CASSPQGRLLEPQHF. The CDR3 DNA sequence: TGTGCCAGCTCACCCCAAGGGAGGCTCCTTGAGCCCCAGCATTTT.